The clone carrying this T cell receptor (beta chain) came up a few times. The antigen is unknown. Built from TCR beta cDNA, the libraries had unique molecular identifiers in them. T cells numbering roughly 1 to 10 million yielded roughly 0.5 million cDNA molecules. Each CDR3 protein is one row after TCRdb ran MiXCR on the PCR reads. The table includes hundreds of thousands of distinct CDR3 sequences, 25% to 30% detected once. The data originate from a study of post-analysis software for immune sequencing data. Study-level results: Controls' normalized Chao1 diversity significantly exceeded that of multiple sclerosis patients. Elevated frequency relative to controls characterized several TRBV segments in patients, TRBV5-6, TRBV5-1 and TRBV20-1 among them.

CDR3 length: 15 residues. Germline assignment: CDR1 SGHRS and CDR2 YFSETQ. V was pared by 4 bases and J by 2 bases, with 14 bases between. The origin of this receptor is a girl aged 5-17 years with multiple sclerosis. This chain connects TRBV5-1 to TRBJ2-3; D not resolved. The specimen sequenced was blood. The DNA of the CDR3 is TGCGCCAGCAGCCTAGACCCTAAAAACACAGATACGCAGTATTTT. Protein sequence: CASSLDPKNTDTQYF.